The rows below give T cell receptor beta chains drawn from one sample of a study of blood T cells in healthy people across ages. Via MiXCR, TCRdb re-called the 5' RACE reads, giving one row per CDR3 protein. The sample yields around 1,600,000 distinct CDR3 sequences, roughly two fifths seen once. The sequenced sample consisted of blood. Receptors were obtained from a woman between 18 and 29 years old in good health. Both conserved end residues are part of each CDR3.

>TRBJ1-6|TRBV20-1
CSAIPEFNSPLHF
>TRBJ1-3|TRBV21-1
CASSKGTEGNTIYF
>TRBJ1-1|TRBV20-1
CSARDRKEGNTEAFF
>TRBJ2-3|TRBV6-1
CASGESSSVSTDTQYF
>TRBJ2-3|TRBV7-6
CASSFVRGRGTDTQYF
>TRBJ2-1|TRBV2
CASSEMLAGVNEQFF
>TRBJ1-6|TRBV15
CPLRIYNSPPHF
>TRBJ2-1|TRBV20-1
CSAMMGPSSYNEQFF
>TRBJ1-4|TRBV4-3
CASSRGRGEEKLFF
>.|TRBV24-1
CATSDTGGSNSYEQYF
>TRBJ1-2|TRBV28
CASSLSTESGYTF
>.|TRBV18
CASSPQDRGVYNEQYF
>TRBJ1-1|TRBV6-6
CASRGMSTEAFF
>TRBJ2-1|TRBV6-2/TRBV6-3
CASMVISGNSYNEQFF
>TRBJ1-1|TRBV28
CASTYGGRAEAFF
>TRBJ2-1|TRBV7-9
CASSLERRREGHYEQFF
>TRBJ2-1|TRBV4-3
CASSYRAGGDEQFF
>TRBJ2-7|TRBV7-9
CASSRGATGSSYEQYF
>TRBJ2-7|TRBV14
CASSQAGPHNEQYF
>TRBJ1-1|TRBV20-1
CSARDPEQGGTEAFF
>TRBJ1-1|TRBV25-1
CASRLTGSPEAFF